The next 17 T cell receptor beta chains were all read from a single sample in a study of cytotoxic CD8 clonotypes in ibrutinib-treated CLL. Data came from immunoSEQ multiplex PCR; TCRdb stores just in-frame clones and leaves some out. The data hold about 60,000 clones, with 50% to 70% observed a single time. This material consisted of PBMCs, taken after 24 months of ibrutinib treatment. The source of these receptors is a human donor with chronic lymphocytic leukemia.

This clone has a handful of counts. The genes are TRBV2 and TRBJ2-5, with 10 positions matching TRBD1. This CDR3 is built from 17 residues. J gave up 5 bases and V 6 bases, and 15 bases lay outside the gene matches. Per germline, CDR1 SNHLY and CDR2 FYNNEI. CDR3 in amino acids: CASRERQGAGSVETQYF. As DNA, the CDR3 is TGTGCCAGCAGGGAACGACAGGGGGCGGGTTCGGTCGAGACCCAGTACTTC.

The chain carries TRBV19 and TRBJ2-1; 8 nucleotides align to TRBD2. The CDR3 is 14 residues long. Germline V lookup: CDR1 LNHDA, CDR2 SQIVND (reference sequence). V was pared by 5 bases and J by 4 bases, with 4 bases of the junction left unmatched. The CDR3 reads CASSLAGKYNEQFF. The CDR3 nucleotides read TGTGCCAGTAGTCTAGCGGGCAAATACAATGAGCAGTTCTTC.

V gene TRBV28 combines with J gene TRBJ2-7; 8 nucleotides align to TRBD2. Germline-derived CDR1 and CDR2 are MDHEN and SYDVKM. This CDR3 has 13 amino acids. V dropped 4 bases and J dropped 3; count of bases not matched to a gene: 2. CDR3 amino acids: CASSSSGYYEQYF. CDR3 nucleotides: TGTGCCAGCAGTTCTAGCGGGTACTACGAGCAGTACTTC.

This clone appeared a few times. This CDR3 is also generated by other DNA sequences in the sample. J is TRBJ2-3 and V is TRBV5-6; D is unclear. CDR3 length equals 13 residues. Germline assignment: CDR1 SGHDT and CDR2 YYEEEE. With 1 base removed from V and 5 bases from J, the gap between germline ends came to 8 bases. CDR3 nucleotides: TGTGCCAGCAGCTTGCGCGGAGTAGATACGCAGTATTTT. Translation: CASSLRGVDTQYF.

The J gene is TRBJ2-7, the V gene TRBV10-3, with 7 bases identical to TRBD2. The germline V gene has CDR1 ENHRY and CDR2 SYGVKD. This CDR3 region has 15 residues. V was pared by 2 bases and J by 3 bases, with 7 bases of the junction left unmatched. CDR3 DNA sequence: TGTGCCATCAGTGAGGGGGCGGGAGTGTTCTACGAGCAGTACTTC. This sequence encodes CAISEGAGVFYEQYF.

The rearrangement joins TRBV27 to TRBJ2-7, with 12 bases that match TRBD1. The CDR3 sequence is 16 residues long. CDR1 and CDR2 from the germline V gene are MNHEY and SMNVEV (reference sequence). The V segment lost 3 bases and the J segment 5 bases; nucleotides outside the gene matches: 8. CDR3 DNA: TGTGCCAGCAGTTTCAAGGGACAGGGGGCTAGAAACGAGCAGTACTTC. This codes for CASSFKGQGARNEQYF.

J is TRBJ1-2 and V is TRBV6-1; D possibly corresponds to TRBD1 (6 bases). V dropped 6 bases and J dropped 2 bases, with 10 bases sitting between them. The length of the CDR3 is 13 residues. Germline V gene lookup returns CDR1 MNHNS and CDR2 SASEGT. Here the CDR3 DNA reads TGTGCCAGCAGCCCCACAGGGAACTATGGCTACACCTTC. Protein: CASSPTGNYGYTF.

This clone was recorded many times. J is TRBJ2-3 and V is TRBV6-5, with D possibly matching TRBD2 (6 bases). CDR3 length equals 14 residues. The V and J ends lost 4 bases and 6 bases respectively, with 14 bases between them. CDR1 and CDR2 (germline): MNHEY, SVGAGI. CDR3 sequence reads: CASSLRAGRDTQYF. CDR3 nucleotides: TGTGCCAGCAGTTTACGGGCGGGGAGGGATACGCAGTATTTT.

This chain connects TRBV27 to TRBJ1-4; TRBD1 agrees at 8 bases. V gave up 0 bases and J gave up 15 bases; unmatched junction bases: 12. CDR3 length: 15 residues. Germline V gives CDR1 MNHEY, CDR2 SMNVEV (reference sequence). CDR3 DNA: TGTGCCAGCAGTTTATCGGCCCGACAGGGGCGGCTTTTGTTTTTT. As protein: CASSLSARQGRLLFF.

This clone was seen just once. A read error is possible here, since a much larger clone lies one base away. This chain joins TRBV4-2 and TRBJ2-3; TRBD1 agrees at 7 bases. Losses at the gene ends were 0 bases for V and 10 bases for J; bases not matched to a gene: 10. The CDR3 is 15 amino acids. Germline V CDR1 and CDR2: LGHNA, YNFKEQ. CDR3 amino acids: CASSQEGGHVIAQYF. The CDR3 DNA sequence: TGTGCCAGCAGCCAAGAAGGGGGCCACGTTATTGCGCAGTATTTT.

The genes are TRBV4-2 and TRBJ2-3; TRBD1 might be the D (6 bases). Germline loops: CDR1 LGHNA, CDR2 YNFKEQ. Between the trimmed V and J ends, which lost 4 bases and 1 base, there was a span of 15 bases. This CDR3 is built from 16 residues. The CDR3 spells CASSLSQGAGTDTQYF. The CDR3 DNA sequence: TGTGCCAGCAGCCTATCACAGGGTGCGGGCACAGATACGCAGTATTTT.

The chain has TRBV6-5 and TRBJ2-7; the D gene is possibly TRBD1 (5 bases). CDR1 and CDR2 (germline): MNHEY, SVGAGI. This CDR3 spans 12 amino acids. The V end lost 9 bases, the J end lost 0 bases, and 9 bases lay between the germline ends. The CDR3 loop is CASSQGSYEQYF. In nucleotides, the CDR3 is TGTGCCAGTAGTCAGGGCTCCTACGAGCAGTACTTC.

V and J are TRBV25-1 and TRBJ1-1; 8 bases line up with TRBD1. Looked up from germline, CDR1 is MGHDK and CDR2 is SYGVNS. V lost 3 bases to trimming and J lost 1 base; unmatched junction nucleotides: 7. The CDR3 contains 16 residues. The CDR3 here is CASSDLPGTGNTEAFF. The DNA of the CDR3 is TGTGCCAGCAGTGATTTACCCGGGACAGGGAACACTGAAGCTTTCTTT.

This clone has a handful of counts. The rearrangement uses TRBV14 and TRBJ1-6; TRBD1 matches at 9 bases. Germline values: CDR1 SGHDN, CDR2 FVKESK. The CDR3 contains 16 residues. The J segment lost 7 bases and the V segment lost 4 bases, leaving 8 bases of the junction unmatched. In DNA form, the CDR3 reads TGTGCCAGCAGCCCCGGGACAGGGTTTGGGAATTCACCCCTCCACTTT. The encoded protein is CASSPGTGFGNSPLHF. The variable domain in full, completed from reference TRBV14 and TRBJ1-6, reads EAGVTQFPSHSVIEKGQTVTLRCDPISGHDNLYWYRRVMGKEIKFLLHFVKESKQDESGMPNNRFLAERTGGTYSTLKVQPAELEDSGVYFCASSPGTGFGNSPLHFGNGTRLTVT.

This clone was found a few times. The CDR3: CAWSVGLADSYEQYF. The DNA for the CDR3 is TGTGCCTGGAGTGTCGGGCTAGCGGACTCCTACGAGCAGTACTTC. The chain has TRBV30 and TRBJ2-7, with 7 bases identical to TRBD2. Unmatched junction bases numbered 5, after V lost 0 bases and J lost 0 bases. The CDR3 spans 15 residues. Germline lookup yields CDR1 GTSNPN and CDR2 SVGIG (reference sequence).

This chain joins TRBV7-9 and TRBJ1-2; a possible D gene is TRBD1 (5 bases). Germline lookup yields CDR1 SEHNR and CDR2 FQNEAQ (reference sequence). The V and J ends lost 1 base and 4 bases respectively, with 7 bases between them. This CDR3 has 13 residues. The CDR3 DNA reads TGTGCCAGCAGCTTAGGTGGGACCTATGGCTACACCTTC. This encodes CASSLGGTYGYTF.

The CDR3 protein is CASSLVPTTYNSPLHF. Written as DNA, the CDR3 is TGCGCCAGCAGCTTGGTCCCAACTACCTATAATTCACCCCTCCACTTT. The chain joins TRBV5-1 to TRBJ1-6; D remains unclear. The germline V and J ends were trimmed by 0 bases and 2 bases, with 9 bases remaining between them. Germline CDR1 SGHRS, CDR2 YFSETQ. The CDR3 totals 16 residues.